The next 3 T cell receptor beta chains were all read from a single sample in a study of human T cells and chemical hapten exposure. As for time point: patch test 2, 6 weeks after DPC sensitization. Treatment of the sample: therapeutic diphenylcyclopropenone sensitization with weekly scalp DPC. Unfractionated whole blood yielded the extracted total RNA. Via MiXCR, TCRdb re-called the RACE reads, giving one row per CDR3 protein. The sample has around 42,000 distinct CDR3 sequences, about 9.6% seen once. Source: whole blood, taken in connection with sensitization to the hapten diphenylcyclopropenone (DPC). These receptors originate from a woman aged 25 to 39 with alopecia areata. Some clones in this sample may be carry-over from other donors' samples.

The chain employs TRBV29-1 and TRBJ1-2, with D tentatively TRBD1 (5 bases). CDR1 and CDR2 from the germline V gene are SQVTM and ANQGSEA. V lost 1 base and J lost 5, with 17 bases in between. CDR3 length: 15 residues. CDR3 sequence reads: CSVEGAGTTRYGYTF. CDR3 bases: TGCAGCGTTGAAGGAGCGGGGACCACCCGGTATGGCTACACCTTC.

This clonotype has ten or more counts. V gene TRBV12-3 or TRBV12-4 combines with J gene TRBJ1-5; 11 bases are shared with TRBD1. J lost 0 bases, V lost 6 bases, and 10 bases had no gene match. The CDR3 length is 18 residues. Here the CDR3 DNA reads TGTGCCAGCAGGGTAGCCGGGACAGGGGGTTATAGCAATCAGCCCCAGCATTTT. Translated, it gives CASRVAGTGGYSNQPQHF.

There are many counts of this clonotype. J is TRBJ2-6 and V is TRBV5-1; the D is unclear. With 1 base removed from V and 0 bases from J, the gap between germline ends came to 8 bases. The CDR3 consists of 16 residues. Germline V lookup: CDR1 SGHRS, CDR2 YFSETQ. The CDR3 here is CASSLSGDSGANVLTF. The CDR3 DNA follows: TGCGCCAGCAGCTTGTCTGGGGACTCTGGGGCCAACGTCCTGACTTTC.